This T cell receptor beta chain was identified during a study of regulatory T cells in long-lasting Graves disease. Germline V gene sequence: CDR1 LNHDA, CDR2 SQIVND (reference sequence). The V segment lost 3 bases and the J segment 6 bases; nucleotides outside the gene matches: 3. The CDR3 is 15 residues long. Arm-PCR of CDR3 regions and iRepertoire HTBI primers were the basis on which TCR beta libraries were built. TCRdb called the multiplex PCR reads again in MiXCR, with one record for every CDR3 protein. The table has around 450,000 distinct CDR3 sequences, about 15% seen once. Sample time point: newly diagnosed GD, antithyroid drugs for less than 3 months. RNA extracted from PBMCs served as the sequencing template. This clonotype was seen ten or more times. These data are also associated with another study on T cells in Graves' hyperthyroidism and ophthalmopathy. From that paper: With a median lead of 6.5 months before onset, the model predicted ophthalmopathy.

The source of this sequence is a woman between 40 and 55 years old with Graves disease. Sample: peripheral blood mononuclear cells (PBMCs), taken at new diagnosis, from a patient treated with antithyroid drugs. The chain couples TRBV19 to TRBJ2-1, with 12 bases identical to TRBD2. The chain's CDR3 is CASSIGTSGFNEQFF. Here the CDR3 DNA reads TGTGCCAGTAGTATTGGGACTAGCGGGTTCAATGAGCAGTTCTTC.